This is a list of T cell receptor beta chains from one sample in a study of blood T cells in healthy people across ages. TCRdb called the 5' RACE reads again in MiXCR, with one record for every CDR3 protein. The data show hundreds of thousands of distinct CDR3 sequences, with roughly 50% seen just once and roughly 24% held by the top ten. Specimen: blood. Every receptor here comes from a middle-aged man in good health. Each CDR3 is given with its conserved first and last residue. The D gene is left open where the match is weak. Clone size is not always given. Where it is, it says once, few, many or a class for expanded clones.

D gene	clone size	V gene	J gene	CDR3 protein	CDR3 DNA
.	.	TRBV7-2	TRBJ1-1	CASSLGGRGGEAFF	TGTGCCAGCAGCTTAGGAGGGAGGGGAGGTGAAGCTTTCTTT
.	many	TRBV6-2/TRBV6-3	TRBJ2-2	CASSPFRTFGQSGELFF	TGTGCCAGCAGTCCCTTTCGGACGTTTGGGCAGTCCGGGGAGCTGTTTTTT
TRBD2	few	TRBV28	TRBJ2-3	CASSPGTSATDTQYF	TGTGCCAGCAGTCCTGGGACTAGCGCCACAGATACGCAGTATTTT
.	.	TRBV2	TRBJ1-5	CASSVFGGGNQPQHF	TGTGCCAGCAGTGTATTCGGGGGAGGCAATCAGCCCCAGCATTTT
TRBD1	.	TRBV29-1	TRBJ2-2	CSVGQAGGELFF	TGCAGCGTAGGACAGGCGGGCGGGGAGCTGTTTTTT
TRBD2	.	TRBV29-1	TRBJ2-3	CSLGGLAGVGTDTQYF	TGCAGCCTGGGGGGACTAGCGGGAGTCGGCACAGATACGCAGTATTTT
.	.	TRBV6-5	TRBJ2-3	CASSYLGVGATDTQYF	TGTGCCAGCAGTTACTTGGGCGTGGGGGCCACAGATACGCAGTATTTT
.	.	TRBV28	TRBJ1-2	CASSEYKQNWEGYTF	TGTGCCAGCAGTGAATACAAACAGAATTGGGAGGGCTACACCTTC
TRBD1	few	TRBV12-3/TRBV12-4	TRBJ2-7	CASSRTGPPEQYF	TGTGCCAGCAGTAGGACAGGTCCCCCCGAGCAGTACTTC
.	.	TRBV29-1	TRBJ2-3	CSVRGTLLPDTRYF	TGCAGCGTGAGGGGGACCCTTCTTCCTGATACGCGGTATTTT
.	.	TRBV4-2	TRBJ2-2	CASSHGTSPTGELFF	TGTGCCAGCAGCCATGGGACTTCTCCAACCGGGGAGCTGTTTTTT
.	.	TRBV28	TRBJ2-2	CASSLVVAGGELFF	TGTGCCAGCAGTTTAGTGGTTGCGGGCGGGGAGCTGTTTTTT
.	.	TRBV29-1	TRBJ1-2	CSASAQGAYGYTF	TGCAGCGCCTCGGCGCAGGGAGCCTATGGCTACACCTTC
.	.	TRBV20-1	TRBJ2-3	CSARGAGTSYSSTDTQYF	TGCAGTGCTAGAGGCGCCGGGACTTCATATTCTAGCACAGATACGCAGTATTTT
TRBD2	few	TRBV6-2/TRBV6-3	TRBJ2-1	CASRVAGGNEQFF	TGTGCCAGCAGGGTGGCGGGGGGCAATGAGCAGTTCTTC
TRBD1	.	TRBV20-1	TRBJ1-2	CSATREGDRANYGYTF	TGCAGTGCTACGAGGGAGGGGGACAGAGCAAACTATGGCTACACCTTC
TRBD2	.	TRBV20-1	TRBJ2-1	CSAGLAANGEQFF	TGCAGTGCGGGTCTAGCGGCGAACGGTGAGCAGTTCTTC
TRBD2	.	TRBV6-5	TRBJ2-7	CASSPQLTSGSYEQYF	TGTGCCAGCAGTCCCCAACTGACTAGCGGGAGTTACGAGCAGTACTTC
.	.	TRBV15	TRBJ1-4	CATSRDGRVYEKLFF	TGTGCCACCAGCAGAGATGGGAGGGTTTATGAAAAACTGTTTTTT
.	.	TRBV15	TRBJ2-4	CATSRREGVQYF	TGTGCCACCAGCCGCCGTGAGGGAGTGCAGTACTTC
.	.	TRBV5-1	TRBJ2-7	CASSLAVGDAYEQYF	TGCGCCAGCAGCCTCGCGGTTGGGGACGCCTACGAGCAGTACTTC
TRBD1	.	TRBV4-2	TRBJ1-5	CASSQGQGSNQPQHF	TGTGCCAGCAGCCAGGGACAGGGTAGCAATCAGCCCCAGCATTTT
TRBD1	.	TRBV2	TRBJ2-5	CASRSTGEETQYF	TGTGCCAGCAGATCGACAGGGGAAGAGACCCAGTACTTC
.	few	TRBV29-1	TRBJ2-7	CSVDSGTHEQYF	TGCAGCGTTGATTCTGGTACCCACGAGCAGTACTTC
.	few	TRBV25-1	TRBJ2-5	CASSPAGQETQYF	TGTGCCAGCAGTCCCGCAGGGCAAGAGACCCAGTACTTC
TRBD2	few	TRBV27	TRBJ2-3	CATLAGAVTDTQYF	TGTGCCACCCTAGCGGGAGCGGTCACAGATACGCAGTATTTT
TRBD2	.	TRBV6-5	TRBJ2-3	CASSSSAGGTQYF	TGTGCCAGCAGTTCGTCAGCGGGAGGTACGCAGTATTTT
.	.	TRBV20-1	TRBJ2-3	CSASLPRLDLDTQYF	TGCAGTGCTAGCCTCCCTCGGCTAGATCTAGATACGCAGTATTTT
.	once	TRBV5-1	TRBJ2-7	CASSLSSLPPTYEQYF	TGCGCCAGCAGCTTGTCCAGTCTACCTCCAACCTACGAGCAGTACTTC
.	.	TRBV5-5	TRBJ2-3	CASSFQGRATTDTQYF	TGTGCCAGCAGCTTCCAGGGCAGGGCTACCACAGATACGCAGTATTTT
TRBD1	.	TRBV10-2	TRBJ1-5	CASSSNRGPAAQPQHF	TGCGCCAGCAGCTCAAACAGGGGGCCTGCGGCTCAGCCCCAGCATTTT
.	.	TRBV5-1	TRBJ2-7	CASSLDMVSSYEQYF	TGCGCCAGCAGCTTGGACATGGTCAGCTCCTACGAGCAGTACTTC
.	.	TRBV7-3	TRBJ2-5	CASSLGGGGAETQYF	TGTGCCAGCAGCTTAGGCGGTGGCGGGGCCGAGACCCAGTACTTC
TRBD2	.	TRBV6-4	TRBJ2-3	CASSESLAGGPDTQYF	TGTGCCAGCAGTGAGTCCCTAGCGGGAGGGCCAGATACACAGTATTTT
.	.	TRBV25-1	TRBJ2-7	CASRVGLGGQAPLRKQYF	TGTGCCAGCAGAGTCGGCTTAGGGGGGCAGGCTCCTTTACGGAAACAGTACTTC
.	.	TRBV7-2	TRBJ2-3	CASSLGVNTDTQYF	TGTGCCAGCAGCTTAGGGGTTAACACAGATACGCAGTATTTT
.	few	TRBV27	TRBJ2-1	CASSLPPGQNYNEQFF	TGTGCCAGCAGTTTACCCCCGGGACAAAACTACAATGAGCAGTTCTTC
TRBD2	few	TRBV28	TRBJ2-1	CASSFVAGHNEQFF	TGTGCCAGCAGTTTTGTAGCGGGGCACAATGAGCAGTTCTTC
TRBD1	.	TRBV5-1	TRBJ1-2	CASSLEGGTDISGPRDGYTF	TGCGCCAGCAGCTTGGAAGGAGGGACAGATATATCCGGACCCCGTGATGGCTACACCTTC
.	few	TRBV5-1	TRBJ1-3	CASSLDGSRSGNTIYF	TGCGCCAGCAGCTTGGATGGGAGCCGCTCTGGAAACACCATATATTTT
TRBD1	.	TRBV9	TRBJ2-3	CASSPPGGYTDTQYF	TGTGCCAGCAGCCCCCCAGGGGGATACACAGATACGCAGTATTTT
.	.	TRBV12-3/TRBV12-4	TRBJ1-1	CASSLGGGGYTEAFF	TGTGCCAGCAGTTTAGGTGGCGGGGGTTACACTGAAGCTTTCTTT